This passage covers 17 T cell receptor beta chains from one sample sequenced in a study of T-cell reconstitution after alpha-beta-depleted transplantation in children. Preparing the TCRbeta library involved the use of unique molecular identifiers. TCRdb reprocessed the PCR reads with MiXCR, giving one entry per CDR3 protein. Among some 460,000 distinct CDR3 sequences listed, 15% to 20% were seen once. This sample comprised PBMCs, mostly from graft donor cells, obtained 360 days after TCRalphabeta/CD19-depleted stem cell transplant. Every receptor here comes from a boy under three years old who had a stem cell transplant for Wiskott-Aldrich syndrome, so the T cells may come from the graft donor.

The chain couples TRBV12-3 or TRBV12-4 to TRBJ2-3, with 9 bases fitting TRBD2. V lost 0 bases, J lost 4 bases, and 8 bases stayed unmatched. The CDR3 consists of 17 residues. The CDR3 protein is CASSLATAGGAADTQYF. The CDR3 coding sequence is TGTGCCAGCAGTTTAGCGACTGCGGGGGGGGCCGCAGATACGCAGTATTTT.

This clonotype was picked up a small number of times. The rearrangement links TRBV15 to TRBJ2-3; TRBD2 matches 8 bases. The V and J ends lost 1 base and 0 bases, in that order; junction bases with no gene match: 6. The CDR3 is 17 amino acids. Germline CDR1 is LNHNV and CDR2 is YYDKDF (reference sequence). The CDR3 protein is CATSRVGAGVSTDTQYF. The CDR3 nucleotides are TGTGCCACCAGCAGAGTTGGAGCGGGGGTTAGCACAGATACGCAGTATTTT.

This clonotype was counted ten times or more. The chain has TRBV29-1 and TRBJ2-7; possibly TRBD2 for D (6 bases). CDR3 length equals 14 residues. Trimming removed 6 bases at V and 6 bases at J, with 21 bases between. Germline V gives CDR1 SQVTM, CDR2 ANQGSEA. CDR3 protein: CSVTHPGLVSEQYF. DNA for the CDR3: TGCAGCGTGACTCATCCGGGACTCGTCTCCGAGCAGTACTTC.

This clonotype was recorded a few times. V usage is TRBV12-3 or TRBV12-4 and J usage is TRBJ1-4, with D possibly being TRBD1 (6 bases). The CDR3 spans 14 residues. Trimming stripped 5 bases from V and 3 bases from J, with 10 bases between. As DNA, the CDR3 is TGTGCCAGCAGTCCGACAGGTTCTAATGAAAAACTGTTTTTT. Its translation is CASSPTGSNEKLFF.

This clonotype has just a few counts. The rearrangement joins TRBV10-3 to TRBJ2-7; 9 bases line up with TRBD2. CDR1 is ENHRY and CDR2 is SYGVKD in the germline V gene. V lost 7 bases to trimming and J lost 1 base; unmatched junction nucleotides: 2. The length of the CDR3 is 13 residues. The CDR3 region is CAITTSGSYEQYF. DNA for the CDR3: TGTGCCATCACGACTAGCGGATCCTACGAGCAGTACTTC.

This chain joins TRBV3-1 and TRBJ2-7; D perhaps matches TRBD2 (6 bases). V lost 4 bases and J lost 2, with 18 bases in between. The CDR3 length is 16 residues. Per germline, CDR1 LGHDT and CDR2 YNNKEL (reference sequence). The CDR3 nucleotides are TGTGCCAGCAGCCCAGGCGGCGGGATAATTACCTACGAGCAGTACTTC. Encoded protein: CASSPGGGIITYEQYF.

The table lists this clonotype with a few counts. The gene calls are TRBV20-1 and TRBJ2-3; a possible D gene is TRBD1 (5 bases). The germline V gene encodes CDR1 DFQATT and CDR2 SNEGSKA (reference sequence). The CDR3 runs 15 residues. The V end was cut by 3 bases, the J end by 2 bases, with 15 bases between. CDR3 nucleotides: TGCAGTGCTAGCCTTCTGACAGTCTACACAGATACGCAGTATTTT. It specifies CSASLLTVYTDTQYF.

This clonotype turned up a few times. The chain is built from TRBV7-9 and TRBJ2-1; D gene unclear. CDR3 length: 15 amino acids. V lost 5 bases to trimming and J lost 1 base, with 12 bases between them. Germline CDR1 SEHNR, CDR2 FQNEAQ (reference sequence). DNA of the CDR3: TGTGCCAGCAGCCGGAACAGACGGTCCTACAATGAGCAGTTCTTC. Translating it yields CASSRNRRSYNEQFF.

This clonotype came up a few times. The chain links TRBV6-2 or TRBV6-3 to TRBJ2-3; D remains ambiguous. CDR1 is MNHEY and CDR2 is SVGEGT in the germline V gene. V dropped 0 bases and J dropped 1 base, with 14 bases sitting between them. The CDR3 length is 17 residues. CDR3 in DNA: TGTGCCAGCAGTTACTCCTTGTTGAGTTTCGGCACAGATACGCAGTATTTT. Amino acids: CASSYSLLSFGTDTQYF.

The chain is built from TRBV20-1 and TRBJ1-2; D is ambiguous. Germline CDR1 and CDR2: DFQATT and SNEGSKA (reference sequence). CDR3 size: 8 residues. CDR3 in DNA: TGCAGAGTCTATGGCTACACCTTC. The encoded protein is CRVYGYTF.

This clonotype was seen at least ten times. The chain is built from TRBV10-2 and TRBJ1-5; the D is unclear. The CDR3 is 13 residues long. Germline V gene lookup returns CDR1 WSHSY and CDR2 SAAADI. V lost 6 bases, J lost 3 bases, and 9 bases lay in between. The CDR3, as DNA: TGCGCCAGCAGCAGCTTGTCCAATCAGCCCCAGCATTTT. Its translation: CASSSLSNQPQHF.

As DNA, the CDR3 is TGTGCCAGCAGCGTAGGGCGCCGGGACCGAACCTACGAGCAGTACTTC. It translates to CASSVGRRDRTYEQYF. The gene calls are TRBV9 and TRBJ2-7; perhaps D is TRBD1 or TRBD2 (5 bases each). Trimming removed 0 bases at V and 2 bases at J, with 15 bases between. This CDR3 has 16 residues. Per germline, CDR1 SGDLS and CDR2 YYNGEE.

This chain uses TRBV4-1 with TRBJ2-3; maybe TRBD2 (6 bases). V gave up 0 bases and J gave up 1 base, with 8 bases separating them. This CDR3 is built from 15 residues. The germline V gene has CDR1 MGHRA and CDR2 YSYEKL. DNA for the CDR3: TGCGCCAGCAGCCAAGATGGAGGGGGCACAGATACGCAGTATTTT. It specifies CASSQDGGGTDTQYF.

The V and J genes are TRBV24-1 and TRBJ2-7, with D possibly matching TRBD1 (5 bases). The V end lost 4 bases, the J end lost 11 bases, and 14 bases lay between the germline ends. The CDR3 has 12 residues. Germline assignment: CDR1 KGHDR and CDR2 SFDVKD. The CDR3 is CATSDTGPAKYF. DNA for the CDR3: TGTGCCACCAGTGACACAGGTCCCGCGAAGTACTTC.

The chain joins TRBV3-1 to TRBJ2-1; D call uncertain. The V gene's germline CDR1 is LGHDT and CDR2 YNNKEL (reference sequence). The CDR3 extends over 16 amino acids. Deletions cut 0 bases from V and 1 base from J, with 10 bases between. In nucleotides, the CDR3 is TGTGCCAGCAGCCAAGACTACATGGGTTCCTACAATGAGCAGTTCTTC. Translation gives CASSQDYMGSYNEQFF.

CDR3 amino acids: CASSLRLAGIYEQYF. CDR3 sequence (DNA): TGTGCCAGCAGTTTAAGACTAGCGGGGATCTACGAGCAGTACTTC. This chain links TRBV12-3 or TRBV12-4 with TRBJ2-7, with 11 bases lining up with TRBD2. V trimming: 2 bases; J trimming: 3 bases; junction bases outside the gene matches: 3. This CDR3 has 15 residues.

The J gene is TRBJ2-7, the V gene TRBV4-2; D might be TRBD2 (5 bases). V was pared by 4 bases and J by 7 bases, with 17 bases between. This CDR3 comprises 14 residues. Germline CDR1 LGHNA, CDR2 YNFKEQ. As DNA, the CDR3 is TGTGCCAGCAGCCCACGGAGACGGGGTGGGGAGCAGTACTTC. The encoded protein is CASSPRRRGGEQYF.